The source of this T cell receptor beta chain is a study of T cell repertoires in urothelial bladder cancer. Study as a whole: Of 12 resected lesions, a few were cT2 or greater. General study results and limits: A single clone reached approximately 2% in benign versus up to roughly 17% in carcinoma.

The method was immunoSEQ multiplex PCR; TCRdb's version includes in-frame clones alone and lacks a portion of them. The sample has about 9,000 clones, 50% to 75% seen once; the top ten hold 32%. As for this clone: Its antigen is unknown.

V gave up 5 bases and J gave up 10 bases, with 12 bases separating them. The CDR3 loop spans 13 amino acids. The germline gives CDR1 MNHEY, CDR2 SMNVEV (reference sequence). This TCR was sampled from a human donor with urothelial carcinoma. The sequenced sample was tumor-infiltrating cells from bladder cancer. The chain carries TRBV27 and TRBJ1-6; D is unclear. Here the CDR3 reads CASSPIWGSPLHF. CDR3 in DNA: TGTGCCAGCAGTCCCATCTGGGGATCACCCCTCCACTTT.